Listed below are T cell receptor beta chains from one sample, sequenced in a study of response to subunit inactivated influenza vaccine. Using its own MiXCR run on the RT-PCR reads, TCRdb lists one record per CDR3 protein. The sample includes 560,000 or so distinct CDR3 sequences, less than 10% of them seen just once. The sequences come from PBMCs from blood, collected roughly 24 months after vaccination. All receptors derive from a man aged 50-75 years who received an inactivated influenza vaccine. Each CDR3 is given with its conserved first and last residue. D genes are given only for firm matches. Rows give clone size only sometimes, using once, few, many, or a class for an expanded clone.

J gene: TRBJ2-1
V gene: TRBV2
D gene: .
clone size: .
CDR3 DNA: TGTGCCAGCAGTGGCTTAAAGTCGCAGTTCTTC
CDR3 protein: CASSGLKSQFF

J gene: TRBJ2-1
V gene: TRBV20-1
D gene: .
clone size: few
CDR3 DNA: TGCAGTGCGGGGACATCCCCCAGCTCCTACAATGAGCAGTTCTTC
CDR3 protein: CSAGTSPSSYNEQFF

J gene: TRBJ1-1
V gene: TRBV5-5
D gene: .
clone size: many
CDR3 DNA: TGTGCCAGCAGCTTGGATTGGGGGAACACTGAAGCTTTCTTT
CDR3 protein: CASSLDWGNTEAFF

J gene: TRBJ2-1
V gene: TRBV11-1
D gene: TRBD2
clone size: few
CDR3 DNA: TGTGCCAGCAGCTCCTCCGGGACTTATCGTCTCAACGGGAGGTATGTTGAGCAGTTCTTC
CDR3 protein: CASSSSGTYRLNGRYVEQFF

J gene: TRBJ2-1
V gene: TRBV5-1
D gene: TRBD2
clone size: many
CDR3 DNA: TGCGCCAGCAGCTTGGACTTACTAGCGGGAGGCAGGAATGAGCAGTTCTTC
CDR3 protein: CASSLDLLAGGRNEQFF

J gene: TRBJ1-2
V gene: TRBV3-1
D gene: .
clone size: few
CDR3 DNA: TGTGCCAGCAGCCAAGCAGGGGCAGGGTCTGGGACTGGCTACACCTTC
CDR3 protein: CASSQAGAGSGTGYTF

J gene: TRBJ1-1
V gene: TRBV5-5
D gene: .
clone size: many
CDR3 DNA: TGTGCCAGCAGCTTGGTGCTGGGCAACACTGAAGCTTTCTTT
CDR3 protein: CASSLVLGNTEAFF

J gene: TRBJ2-1
V gene: TRBV6-1
D gene: TRBD1
clone size: .
CDR3 DNA: TGTGCCAGCAGTCGCACAGGGGCACTATCCTACAATGAGCAGTTCTTC
CDR3 protein: CASSRTGALSYNEQFF

J gene: TRBJ2-7
V gene: TRBV5-6
D gene: .
clone size: few
CDR3 DNA: TGTGCCAGCAGCTTAGTGGTGGGGGACGAGCAGTACTTC
CDR3 protein: CASSLVVGDEQYF

J gene: TRBJ2-7
V gene: TRBV6-1
D gene: .
clone size: .
CDR3 DNA: TGTGCCAGCAGCAGCCGGGATCCCTACGAGCAGTACTTC
CDR3 protein: CASSSRDPYEQYF

J gene: TRBJ2-1
V gene: TRBV7-9
D gene: TRBD2
clone size: .
CDR3 DNA: TGTAACAGCCAAACGACTAGCGGGGGGGCTTGGAATGAGCAGTTCTTC
CDR3 protein: CNSQTTSGGAWNEQFF

J gene: TRBJ2-5
V gene: TRBV25-1
D gene: .
clone size: once
CDR3 DNA: TGTGCCAGCGGCCCGGGGCTCCTCCACGAGACCCAGTACTTC
CDR3 protein: CASGPGLLHETQYF

J gene: TRBJ2-7
V gene: TRBV4-3
D gene: .
clone size: .
CDR3 DNA: TGCGCCAGCAGCCAACTGGGAAGTTTGGGCTACGAGCAGTACTTC
CDR3 protein: CASSQLGSLGYEQYF

J gene: TRBJ1-4
V gene: TRBV7-6
D gene: .
clone size: many
CDR3 DNA: TGTGCCAGCAGCTCTTACAGGGCGGACGAAAAACTGTTTTTT
CDR3 protein: CASSSYRADEKLFF

J gene: TRBJ2-4
V gene: TRBV20-1
D gene: TRBD1
clone size: .
CDR3 DNA: TGCAGTGCTAGAGCGACAGGGGTAACCAAAAACATTCAGTACTTC
CDR3 protein: CSARATGVTKNIQYF

J gene: TRBJ1-6
V gene: TRBV4-2
D gene: .
clone size: many
CDR3 DNA: TGTGCCAGCAGCCAGAGAAGGACCATGGAATCACCCCTCCACTTT
CDR3 protein: CASSQRRTMESPLHF

J gene: TRBJ2-7
V gene: TRBV6-5
D gene: .
clone size: few
CDR3 DNA: TGTGCCAGCAGTTATACCTATTTTAGCTCCTACGAGCAGTACTTC
CDR3 protein: CASSYTYFSSYEQYF

J gene: TRBJ2-5
V gene: TRBV11-2
D gene: .
clone size: many
CDR3 DNA: TGTGCCAGCAGCCTTATAGGACAGCCGCAAGAGACCCAGTACTTC
CDR3 protein: CASSLIGQPQETQYF

J gene: TRBJ2-5
V gene: TRBV9
D gene: TRBD1
clone size: many
CDR3 DNA: TGTGCCAGCAGCTCCGGGACAGAAGAGACCCAGTACTTC
CDR3 protein: CASSSGTEETQYF

J gene: TRBJ2-1
V gene: TRBV11-2
D gene: TRBD2
clone size: few
CDR3 DNA: TGTGCCAGCAGCAAAACTAGCGGTGCGAGTAATGAGCAGTTCTTC
CDR3 protein: CASSKTSGASNEQFF

J gene: TRBJ2-5
V gene: TRBV4-3
D gene: .
clone size: .
CDR3 DNA: TGCGCCAGCAGCCAAGCGACCCAAGAGACCCAGTACTTC
CDR3 protein: CASSQATQETQYF

J gene: TRBJ2-3
V gene: TRBV20-1
D gene: .
clone size: .
CDR3 DNA: TGCAGTGCTTACCCACGAGCCACCTGGGAGGATACGCAGTATTTT
CDR3 protein: CSAYPRATWEDTQYF

J gene: TRBJ2-2
V gene: TRBV9
D gene: TRBD2
clone size: few
CDR3 DNA: TGTGCCAGCAGCGCGGGGGGAACGAACACCGGGGAGCTGTTTTTT
CDR3 protein: CASSAGGTNTGELFF

J gene: TRBJ2-1
V gene: TRBV6-1
D gene: .
clone size: few
CDR3 DNA: TGTGCCAGCAGCCCCCAAAGGTCCAACAATGAGCAGTTCTTC
CDR3 protein: CASSPQRSNNEQFF

J gene: TRBJ1-1
V gene: TRBV5-8
D gene: TRBD1
clone size: .
CDR3 DNA: TGTGCCAGTAAGAGGGAGGGGGCTCGGACTGAAGCTTTCTTT
CDR3 protein: CASKREGARTEAFF

J gene: TRBJ2-5
V gene: TRBV15
D gene: TRBD2
clone size: .
CDR3 DNA: TGTGCCACCAGCAGAGATCGACTAGCGGGAGATGAGACCCAGTACTTC
CDR3 protein: CATSRDRLAGDETQYF

J gene: TRBJ2-7
V gene: TRBV2
D gene: TRBD2
clone size: many
CDR3 DNA: TGTGCCAGCATCCCTTTGTGGGGTTTAGCGGGAGGATCCGAGCAGTACTTC
CDR3 protein: CASIPLWGLAGGSEQYF

J gene: TRBJ2-6
V gene: TRBV3-1
D gene: .
clone size: .
CDR3 DNA: TGTGCCAGCAGCCAAGGGTACGGGGGGGCCAACGTCCTGACTTTC
CDR3 protein: CASSQGYGGANVLTF

J gene: TRBJ2-2
V gene: TRBV24-1
D gene: .
clone size: .
CDR3 DNA: TGTGCCACCAGTGAACCACAGGGTACCGGCGGGGAGCTGTTTTTT
CDR3 protein: CATSEPQGTGGELFF

J gene: TRBJ1-4
V gene: TRBV4-3
D gene: .
clone size: many
CDR3 DNA: TGCGCCAGCAGCCAAGAAGGGGGGGCCCGGGAAAAACTGTTTTTT
CDR3 protein: CASSQEGGAREKLFF

J gene: TRBJ1-2
V gene: TRBV10-3
D gene: .
clone size: many
CDR3 DNA: TGTGCCATCAGTGGGGGAGGAATAAACTATGGCTACACCTTC
CDR3 protein: CAISGGGINYGYTF

J gene: TRBJ2-1
V gene: TRBV20-1
D gene: TRBD1
clone size: few
CDR3 DNA: TGCAGTGCTAGACGTGGGACAGGGGGTTTCTCCTACAATGAGCAGTTCTTC
CDR3 protein: CSARRGTGGFSYNEQFF

J gene: TRBJ2-7
V gene: TRBV11-2
D gene: .
clone size: few
CDR3 DNA: TGTGCCAGCAGCTTAGTTTGGACATACGAGCAGTACTTC
CDR3 protein: CASSLVWTYEQYF

J gene: TRBJ2-2
V gene: TRBV24-1
D gene: .
clone size: few
CDR3 DNA: TGTGCCACCAGTGATTACGGACGGAACCCCACCGGGGAGCTGTTTTTT
CDR3 protein: CATSDYGRNPTGELFF

J gene: TRBJ1-2
V gene: TRBV29-1
D gene: .
clone size: few
CDR3 DNA: TGCAGCGTTGCCTATCGGGACTTTAAAGGGAAAGGCTACACCTTC
CDR3 protein: CSVAYRDFKGKGYTF

J gene: TRBJ1-5
V gene: TRBV19
D gene: .
clone size: few
CDR3 DNA: TGTGCCAGTACCGGGACGGGCCGCAATCAGCCCCAGCATTTT
CDR3 protein: CASTGTGRNQPQHF

J gene: TRBJ2-1
V gene: TRBV9
D gene: TRBD2
clone size: .
CDR3 DNA: TGTGCCAGCAGCGTAGCCGGGACTAGCAACAATGAGCAGTTCTTC
CDR3 protein: CASSVAGTSNNEQFF

J gene: TRBJ2-6
V gene: TRBV11-1
D gene: .
clone size: few
CDR3 DNA: TGTGCCAGCAGCGGATTGAGCTCTGGGGCCAACGTCCTGACTTTC
CDR3 protein: CASSGLSSGANVLTF

J gene: TRBJ2-1
V gene: TRBV20-1
D gene: TRBD2
clone size: many
CDR3 DNA: TGCAGTGCCCCTGGGGGTTTTCCGGGACTAGATGTTTGGTCCTACAATGAGCAGTTCTTC
CDR3 protein: CSAPGGFPGLDVWSYNEQFF

J gene: TRBJ1-6
V gene: TRBV6-5
D gene: .
clone size: .
CDR3 DNA: TGTGCCAGCAGATACGGGACCTCGGGAAATTCACCCCTCCACTTT
CDR3 protein: CASRYGTSGNSPLHF

J gene: TRBJ2-3
V gene: TRBV12-3/TRBV12-4
D gene: .
clone size: .
CDR3 DNA: TGTGCCAGCAGTTTTAGACGGGCGCCAGATACGCAGTATTTT
CDR3 protein: CASSFRRAPDTQYF

J gene: TRBJ1-3
V gene: TRBV28
D gene: TRBD1
clone size: .
CDR3 DNA: TGTGCCAGCAGTTTAGACAGGGTTGGAAACATCATATATTTT
CDR3 protein: CASSLDRVGNIIYF

J gene: TRBJ2-7
V gene: TRBV6-2/TRBV6-3
D gene: TRBD1
clone size: few
CDR3 DNA: TGTGCCAGCAGTTACTCGGCGGGACAGGCGAACTACGAGCAGTACTTC
CDR3 protein: CASSYSAGQANYEQYF

J gene: TRBJ2-5
V gene: TRBV6-1
D gene: TRBD2
clone size: many
CDR3 DNA: TGTGCCAGCCTGCCCGGGACTATAGGAAAAGAGACCCAGTACTTC
CDR3 protein: CASLPGTIGKETQYF

J gene: TRBJ1-2
V gene: TRBV7-2
D gene: TRBD1
clone size: .
CDR3 DNA: TGTGCCAGCCGACCTGGGACAGGGGGCGGGGGCTACACCTTC
CDR3 protein: CASRPGTGGGGYTF

J gene: TRBJ2-2
V gene: TRBV5-1
D gene: .
clone size: few
CDR3 DNA: TGCGCCAGCACCTTATCTACCTTAGAGAAGAGGGAGCTGTTTTTT
CDR3 protein: CASTLSTLEKRELFF

J gene: TRBJ1-4
V gene: TRBV10-3
D gene: .
clone size: few
CDR3 DNA: TGTGCCATCAGTGAATCCGTCCGTTTTGCCTCTAATGAAAAACTGTTTTTT
CDR3 protein: CAISESVRFASNEKLFF

J gene: TRBJ2-1
V gene: TRBV11-2
D gene: TRBD2
clone size: many
CDR3 DNA: TGTGCCAGCAGCTTAGGGGCTAGCGGGGTTAATGAGCAGTTCTTC
CDR3 protein: CASSLGASGVNEQFF